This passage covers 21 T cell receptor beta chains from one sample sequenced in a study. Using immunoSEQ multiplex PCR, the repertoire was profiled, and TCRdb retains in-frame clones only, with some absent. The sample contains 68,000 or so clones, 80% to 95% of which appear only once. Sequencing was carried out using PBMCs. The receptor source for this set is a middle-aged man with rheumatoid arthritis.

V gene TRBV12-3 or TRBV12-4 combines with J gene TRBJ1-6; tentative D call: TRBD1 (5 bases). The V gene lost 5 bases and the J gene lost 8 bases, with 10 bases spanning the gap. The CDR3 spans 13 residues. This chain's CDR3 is CASSRQLDSPLHF. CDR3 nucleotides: TGTGCCAGCAGTCGACAGTTGGATTCACCCCTCCACTTT.

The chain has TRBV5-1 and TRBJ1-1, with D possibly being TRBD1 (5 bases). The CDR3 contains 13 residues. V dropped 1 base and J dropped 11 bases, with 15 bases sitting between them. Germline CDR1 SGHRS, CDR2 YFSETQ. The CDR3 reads CASSLRFDKGAFF. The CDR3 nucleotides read TGCGCCAGCAGCTTGAGGTTCGATAAGGGGGCTTTCTTT.

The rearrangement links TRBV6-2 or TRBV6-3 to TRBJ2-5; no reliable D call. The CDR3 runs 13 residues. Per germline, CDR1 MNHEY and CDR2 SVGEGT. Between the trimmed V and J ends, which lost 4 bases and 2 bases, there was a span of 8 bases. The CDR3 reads CASSSWGQETQYF. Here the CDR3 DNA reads TGTGCCAGCAGTTCGTGGGGTCAAGAGACCCAGTACTTC.

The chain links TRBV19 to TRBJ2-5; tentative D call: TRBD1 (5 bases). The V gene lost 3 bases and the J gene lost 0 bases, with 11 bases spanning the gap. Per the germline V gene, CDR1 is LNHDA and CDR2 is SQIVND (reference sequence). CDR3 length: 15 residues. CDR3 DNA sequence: TGTGCCAGTAGTATGTGGACACCTAACCAAGAGACCCAGTACTTC. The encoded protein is CASSMWTPNQETQYF.

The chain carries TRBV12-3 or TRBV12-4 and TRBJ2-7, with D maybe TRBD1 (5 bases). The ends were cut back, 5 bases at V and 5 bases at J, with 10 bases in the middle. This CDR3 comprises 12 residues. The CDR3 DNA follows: TGTGCCAGCAGTCTGACAGTCCACGAGCAGTACTTC. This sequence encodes CASSLTVHEQYF.

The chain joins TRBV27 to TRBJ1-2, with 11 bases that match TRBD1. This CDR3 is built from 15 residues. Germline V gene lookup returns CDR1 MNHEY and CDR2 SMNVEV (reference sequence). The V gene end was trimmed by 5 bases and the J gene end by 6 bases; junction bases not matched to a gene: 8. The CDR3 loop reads CASSGEDRGQDGYTF. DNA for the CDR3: TGTGCCAGCAGTGGTGAGGACAGGGGGCAAGATGGCTACACCTTC.

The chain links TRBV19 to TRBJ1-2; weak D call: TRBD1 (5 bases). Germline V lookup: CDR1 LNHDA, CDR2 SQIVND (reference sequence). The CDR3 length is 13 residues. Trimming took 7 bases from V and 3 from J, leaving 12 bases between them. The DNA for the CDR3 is TGTGCCAGTAACGGGGGGTCCCACTATGGCTACACCTTC. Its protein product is CASNGGSHYGYTF.

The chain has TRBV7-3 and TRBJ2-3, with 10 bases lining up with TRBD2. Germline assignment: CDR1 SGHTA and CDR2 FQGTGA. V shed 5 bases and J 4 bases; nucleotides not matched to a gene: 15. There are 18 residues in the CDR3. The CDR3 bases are TGTGCCAGCAGCGTGTTTGGAGGCGCTAGCGGGAGACCAGATACGCAGTATTTT. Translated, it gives CASSVFGGASGRPDTQYF.

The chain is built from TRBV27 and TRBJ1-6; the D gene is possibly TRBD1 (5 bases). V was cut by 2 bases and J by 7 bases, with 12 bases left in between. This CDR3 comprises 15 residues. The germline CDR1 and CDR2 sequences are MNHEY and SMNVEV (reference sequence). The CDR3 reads CASSLPGTRNSPLHF. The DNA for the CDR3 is TGTGCCAGCAGTTTACCTGGGACGCGAAATTCACCCCTCCACTTT.

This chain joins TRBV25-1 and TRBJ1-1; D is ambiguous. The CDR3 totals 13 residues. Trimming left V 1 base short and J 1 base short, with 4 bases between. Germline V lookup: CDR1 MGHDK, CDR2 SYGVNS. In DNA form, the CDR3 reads TGTGCCAGCAGTGAATTTTGGAACACTGAAGCTTTCTTT. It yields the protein CASSEFWNTEAFF. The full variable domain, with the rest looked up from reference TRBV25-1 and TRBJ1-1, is EADIYQTPRYLVIGTGKKITLECSQTMGHDKMYWYQQDPGMELHLIHYSYGVNSTEKGDLSSESTVSRIRTEHFPLTLESARPSHTSQYLCASSEFWNTEAFFGQGTRLTVV.

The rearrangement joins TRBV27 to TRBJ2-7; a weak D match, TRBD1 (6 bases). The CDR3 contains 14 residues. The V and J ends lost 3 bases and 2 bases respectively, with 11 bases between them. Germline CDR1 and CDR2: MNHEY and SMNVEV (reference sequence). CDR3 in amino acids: CASSFSGDTYEQYF. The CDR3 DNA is TGTGCCAGCAGTTTCTCCGGGGACACCTACGAGCAGTACTTC.

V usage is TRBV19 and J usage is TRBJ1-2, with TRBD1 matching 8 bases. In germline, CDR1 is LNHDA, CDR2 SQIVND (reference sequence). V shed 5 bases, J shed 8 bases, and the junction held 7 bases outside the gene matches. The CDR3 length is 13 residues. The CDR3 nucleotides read TGTGCCAGTAGTCTAGGGACAGGCAGGGGCTACACCTTC. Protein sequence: CASSLGTGRGYTF. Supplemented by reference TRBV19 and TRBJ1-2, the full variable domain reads DGGITQSPKYLFRKEGQNVTLSCEQNLNHDAMYWYRQDPGQGLRLIYYSQIVNDFQKGDIAEGYSVSREKKESFPLTVTSAQKNPTAFYLCASSLGTGRGYTFGSGTRLTVV.

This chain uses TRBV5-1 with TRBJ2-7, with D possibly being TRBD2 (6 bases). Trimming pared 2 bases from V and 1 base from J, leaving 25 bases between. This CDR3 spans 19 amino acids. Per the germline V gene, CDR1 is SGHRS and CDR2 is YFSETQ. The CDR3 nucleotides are TGCGCCAGCAGCTTAACAACCGGGACTCCCTTTGGTGGGTCCTACGAGCAGTACTTC. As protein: CASSLTTGTPFGGSYEQYF.

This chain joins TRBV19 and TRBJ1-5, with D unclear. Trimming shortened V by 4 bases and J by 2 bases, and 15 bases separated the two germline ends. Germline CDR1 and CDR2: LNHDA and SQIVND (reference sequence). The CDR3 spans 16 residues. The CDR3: CASSRLTGGGNQPQHF. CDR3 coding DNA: TGTGCCAGTAGTAGGCTTACGGGAGGTGGCAATCAGCCCCAGCATTTT.

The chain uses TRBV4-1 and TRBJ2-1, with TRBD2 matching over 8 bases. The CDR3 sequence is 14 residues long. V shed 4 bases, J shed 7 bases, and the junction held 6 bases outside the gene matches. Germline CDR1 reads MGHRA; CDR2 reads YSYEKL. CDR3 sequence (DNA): TGCGCCAGCAGCCGAGAACGACTAGCGAATGAGCAGTTCTTC. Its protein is CASSRERLANEQFF.

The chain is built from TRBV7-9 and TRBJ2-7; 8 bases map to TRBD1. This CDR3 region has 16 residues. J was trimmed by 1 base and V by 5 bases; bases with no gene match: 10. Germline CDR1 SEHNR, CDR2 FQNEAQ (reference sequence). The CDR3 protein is CASSAKGTGVSYEQYF. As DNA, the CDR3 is TGTGCCAGCAGCGCCAAAGGGACAGGTGTTTCCTACGAGCAGTACTTC.

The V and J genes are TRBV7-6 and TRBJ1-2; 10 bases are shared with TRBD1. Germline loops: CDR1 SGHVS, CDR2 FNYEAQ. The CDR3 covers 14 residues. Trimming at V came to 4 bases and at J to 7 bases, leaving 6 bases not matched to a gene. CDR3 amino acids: CASSSLDRGLGYTF. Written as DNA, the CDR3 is TGTGCCAGCAGCTCCCTCGACAGGGGGCTTGGCTACACCTTC.

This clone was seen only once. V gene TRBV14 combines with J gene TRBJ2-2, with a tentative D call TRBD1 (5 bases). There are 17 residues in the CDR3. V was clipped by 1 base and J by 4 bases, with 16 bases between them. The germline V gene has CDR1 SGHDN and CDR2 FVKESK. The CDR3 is CASSQVVAQAATGELFF. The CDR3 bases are TGTGCCAGCAGCCAAGTTGTGGCACAGGCTGCCACCGGGGAGCTGTTTTTT.

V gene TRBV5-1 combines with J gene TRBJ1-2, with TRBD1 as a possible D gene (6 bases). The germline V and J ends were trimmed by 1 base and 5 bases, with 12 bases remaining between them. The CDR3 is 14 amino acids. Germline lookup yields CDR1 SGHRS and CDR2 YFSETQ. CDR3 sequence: CASSLSPGDYGYTF. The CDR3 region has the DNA TGCGCCAGCAGCTTGAGTCCAGGGGATTATGGCTACACCTTC.

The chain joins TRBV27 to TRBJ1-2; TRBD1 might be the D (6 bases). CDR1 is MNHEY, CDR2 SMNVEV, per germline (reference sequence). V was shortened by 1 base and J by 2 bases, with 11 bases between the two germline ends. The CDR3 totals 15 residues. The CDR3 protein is CASSLFGGGNYGYTF. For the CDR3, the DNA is TGTGCCAGCAGTTTATTCGGGGGCGGCAACTATGGCTACACCTTC.

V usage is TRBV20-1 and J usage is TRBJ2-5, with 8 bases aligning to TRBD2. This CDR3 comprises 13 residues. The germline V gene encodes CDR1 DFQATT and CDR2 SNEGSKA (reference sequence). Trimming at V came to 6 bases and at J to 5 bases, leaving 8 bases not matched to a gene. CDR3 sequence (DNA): TGCAGTGCCAGTAGCGGGGTGGCGGAGACCCAGTACTTC. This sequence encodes CSASSGVAETQYF.